A selection of T cell receptor beta chains follows, all from one sample in a study of molecular identifiers for immune sequencing clone quantification. TCRdb reprocessed the PCR reads via MiXCR and lists one record per CDR3 protein. The sample lists fewer than 350,000 distinct CDR3 sequences, roughly 24% occurring once. Sequenced input: naive CD8+ T cells from blood, with Jurkat cell RNA spiked in. Source of these receptors: a human donor in good health. Some libraries in this study had Jurkat cell RNA spiked in. Both conserved end residues are part of each CDR3. Fields, in order: J gene, clone size, CDR3 length, D gene, V gene, CDR3 DNA, CDR3 protein. A D gene is named only where the DNA matches it firmly. Clone sizes are given selectively: once, few, many, or a class where the clone is expanded.

TRBJ2-5,many,12,NA,TRBV29-1,TGCAGCGTTGAAGACGTGTCCGTGACCCAGTACTTC,CSVEDVSVTQYF
TRBJ2-3,NA,14,TRBD2,TRBV28,TGTGCCAGCACACCAGCGGGAGGGCCGGATACGCAGTATTTT,CASTPAGGPDTQYF
TRBJ1-2,NA,17,NA,TRBV6-2/TRBV6-3,TGTGCCAGCAGTTACTTCAGACAGCACAAAGCTAACTATGGCTACACCTTC,CASSYFRQHKANYGYTF
TRBJ1-1,NA,15,TRBD1,TRBV7-9,TGTGCCAGCAGCTTGCCGACAGGGGATGGTAGGGAAGCTTTCTTT,CASSLPTGDGREAFF
TRBJ2-7,few,15,NA,TRBV7-9,TGTGCCAGCAGCCCAGACCGGGACAAATCCTACGAGCAGTACTTC,CASSPDRDKSYEQYF
TRBJ2-3,NA,16,TRBD2,TRBV7-9,TGTGCCAGCAGCCTTGGACTAGCGGTGATAACGGATACGCAGTATTTT,CASSLGLAVITDTQYF
TRBJ2-1,NA,16,TRBD2,TRBV9,TGTGCCAGCAGCGTAGATCTAGCGGGGGCCTACAATGAGCAGTTCTTC,CASSVDLAGAYNEQFF
TRBJ2-7,many,11,NA,TRBV20-1,TGCAGTGCTAGTTCTAGTCTCGAGCAGTACTTC,CSASSSLEQYF
TRBJ2-3,NA,14,NA,TRBV6-5,TGTGCCAGCAGTTACTCGCCAGGAAGAGATACGCAGTATTTT,CASSYSPGRDTQYF
TRBJ2-7,NA,13,NA,TRBV14,TGTGCCTGCAGCCAAGACAGCACCTACGAGCAGTACTTC,CACSQDSTYEQYF
TRBJ1-6,few,14,NA,TRBV10-3,TGTGCCATCAGTGCATCAGGACTGGATTCACCCCTCCACTTT,CAISASGLDSPLHF
TRBJ2-1,NA,17,NA,TRBV20-1,TGCAGTGCTAGAGATGGTCTAGCCGCTATCTCCTACAATGAGCAGTTCTTC,CSARDGLAAISYNEQFF
TRBJ2-7,NA,16,NA,TRBV23-1,TGCGCCAGCAGTCAATCACACCCTCCCGTGGGGTACGAGCAGTACTTC,CASSQSHPPVGYEQYF
TRBJ2-7,many,13,TRBD1,TRBV29-1,TGCAGCGCTGTCCGGGACAGCTCCTACGAGCAGTACTTC,CSAVRDSSYEQYF